This T cell receptor beta chain originates from a study of blood T cell repertoires in COVID-19. The V end was cut by 0 bases, the J end by 1 base, with 12 bases between. CDR1 and CDR2 from the germline V gene are SGHRS and YFSETQ. This CDR3 region has 16 residues. Original processing notes: From reference gene primer amplification, estimates of nucleated cell counts were derived. This table comes from immunoSEQ multiplex PCR, and its TCRdb copy is limited to in-frame clones, with some not included. V, J and clone size are taken as reported in that table, and D and trimming were inferred from the DNA itself. The repertoire holds about 150,000 clones, with around three quarters as singletons.

The sequence derives from a man older than 75 with acute or convalescent COVID-19. The V gene is TRBV5-1, the J gene TRBJ2-3; D possibly corresponds to TRBD2 (5 bases). Sequencing was carried out using peripheral blood. The CDR3 DNA reads TGCGCCAGCAGCTTGGGAGCGGACCGACGCACAGATACGCAGTATTTT. Amino acids: CASSLGADRRTDTQYF.